This TCR beta chain derives from a study of blood T cell repertoires in COVID-19. Using immunoSEQ multiplex PCR, the repertoire was profiled, and TCRdb retains in-frame clones only, with some absent. The data show approximately 170,000 clones, roughly 80% seen once. Trimming cost V 2 bases and J 6 bases; bases outside gene matches: 6. The CDR3 has 14 amino acids. Germline CDR1 SGHRS, CDR2 YFSETQ. The chain joins TRBV5-1 to TRBJ2-5; 8 positions match TRBD1. The sample comprised peripheral blood. The receptor's source is a woman aged 70-85 years with COVID-19, enrolled during active disease. In DNA form, the CDR3 reads TGCGCCAGCAGCTTCGACAGGGGCGAGCAGACCCAGTACTTC. Translating gives CASSFDRGEQTQYF.